Below, 28 T cell receptor beta chains from the same sample are listed, as sequenced in a study of blood T cell repertoires in COVID-19. Repertoires were generated with immunoSEQ multiplex PCR, while TCRdb's copy carries only in-frame clones and drops some. The table has a few hundred thousand clones, 70% to 90% seen once; the top ten hold less than 1.5%. Sample: PBMCs or T cells enriched from blood (not recorded which). All receptors come from a man younger than 45 who had recovered from COVID-19.

V is TRBV27 and J is TRBJ2-1; 16 bases are a match to TRBD2. Per germline, CDR1 MNHEY and CDR2 SMNVEV (reference sequence). The V segment lost 3 bases and the J segment 9 bases; nucleotides outside the gene matches: 2. This CDR3 has 15 residues. CDR3 protein: CASSFGTSGGVEQFF. The CDR3 nucleotides read TGTGCCAGCAGTTTCGGGACTAGCGGGGGGGTTGAGCAGTTCTTC.

Only one count was recorded for this clone. Within the sample, other DNA sequences also encode this same CDR3. The V gene is TRBV13, the J gene TRBJ2-5; 15 bases are shared with TRBD2. CDR1 is PRHDT, CDR2 FYEKMQ, per germline (reference sequence). This CDR3 is 16 amino acids long. With V trimmed by 3 bases and J by 2 bases, 1 base remained unmatched. CDR3 DNA: TGTGCCAGCAGCTTGGGACTAGCGGGGGGACAAGAGACCCAGTACTTC. Translation: CASSLGLAGGQETQYF.

This sequence joins TRBV15 and TRBJ2-1, with 9 bases lining up with TRBD1. Looked up from germline, CDR1 is LNHNV and CDR2 is YYDKDF (reference sequence). The CDR3 runs to 17 residues. V gave up 6 bases and J gave up 0 bases; unmatched junction bases: 9. DNA for the CDR3: TGTGCCACCAGAAGCGGGACAGGGAGAAACTCCTACAATGAGCAGTTCTTC. Translated, it gives CATRSGTGRNSYNEQFF.

This clone occurred a few times. The chain joins TRBV11-3 to TRBJ2-7; the D gene is possibly TRBD2 (6 bases). Trimming removed 1 base from V and 6 bases from J, with 10 bases in between. This CDR3 is built from 13 residues. Per the germline V gene, CDR1 is SGHNT and CDR2 is YENEEA. The CDR3 DNA is TGTGCCAGCAGCTTAGCACTAGCCTCCGAGCAGTACTTC. Its translation is CASSLALASEQYF.

The chain employs TRBV27 and TRBJ2-7; 9 bases map to TRBD2. V dropped 5 bases and J dropped 5; count of bases not matched to a gene: 10. Germline V gives CDR1 MNHEY, CDR2 SMNVEV (reference sequence). The CDR3 covers 15 residues. The CDR3 nucleotides read TGTGCCAGCAGTCGAGGGACTAGCTCCGGCCACGAGCAGTACTTC. It yields the protein CASSRGTSSGHEQYF.

The rearrangement links TRBV5-1 to TRBJ2-1; 8 nucleotides line up with TRBD2. Per the germline V gene, CDR1 is SGHRS and CDR2 is YFSETQ. The CDR3 sequence is 15 residues long. The V segment lost 5 bases and the J segment 5 bases; nucleotides outside the gene matches: 9. The CDR3 sequence: CASRERGGPNNEQFF. CDR3 nucleotides: TGCGCCAGCAGGGAACGGGGGGGCCCCAACAATGAGCAGTTCTTC.

This chain connects TRBV24-1 to TRBJ1-1, with 8 bases aligning to TRBD1. V trimming: 4 bases; J trimming: 4 bases; junction bases outside the gene matches: 4. Germline lookup yields CDR1 KGHDR and CDR2 SFDVKD. CDR3 size: 14 residues. Written as DNA, the CDR3 is TGTGCCACCAGTGAAACAGGGGGGGCCACTGAAGCTTTCTTT. Residues: CATSETGGATEAFF.

The J gene is TRBJ1-4, the V gene TRBV2, with TRBD1 identical over 7 bases. The V and J ends lost 3 bases and 7 bases, in that order; junction bases with no gene match: 5. Germline CDR1 SNHLY, CDR2 FYNNEI. The CDR3 consists of 14 residues. In nucleotides, the CDR3 is TGTGCCAGCAGTGAGAGGGGGCGAAGTGAAAAACTGTTTTTT. Translating gives CASSERGRSEKLFF.

Only a few counts were recorded for this clone. The CDR3 DNA is TGTGCCAGCAGCACGCGACAGGGAAATTCACCCCTCCACTTT. It specifies CASSTRQGNSPLHF. The V gene is TRBV7-2, the J gene TRBJ1-6; 7 bases line up with TRBD1. Per germline, CDR1 SGHTA and CDR2 FQGNSA. This CDR3 is built from 14 residues. Trimming cost V 5 bases and J 7 bases; bases outside gene matches: 5.

This clone was detected once. V and J are TRBV4-1 and TRBJ1-3; maybe TRBD1 (5 bases). V gave up 5 bases and J gave up 4 bases, with 9 bases separating them. The CDR3 runs 13 residues. Germline CDR1 reads MGHRA; CDR2 reads YSYEKL. CDR3 in DNA: TGCGCCAGCAGCTGGCAGGGCGGAAACACCATATATTTT. This sequence encodes CASSWQGGNTIYF.

The J gene is TRBJ2-5, the V gene TRBV12-5; TRBD2 is a possible D gene (5 bases). The CDR3 has 12 residues. Deletions cut 4 bases from V and 5 bases from J, with 8 bases between. Germline assignment: CDR1 LGHNT and CDR2 FRNRAP. The CDR3 here is CASGWGDETQYF. CDR3 coding DNA: TGTGCTAGTGGTTGGGGAGACGAGACCCAGTACTTC.

This clone was recorded once. The chain has TRBV29-1 and TRBJ2-3; 10 positions match TRBD1. Germline CDR1 is SQVTM and CDR2 is ANQGSEA. V lost 3 bases, J lost 3 bases, and 3 bases stayed unmatched. The CDR3 contains 14 residues. DNA for the CDR3: TGCAGCGTTGAGCCGGGACAGGGGACAGATACGCAGTATTTT. It codes for CSVEPGQGTDTQYF.

The CDR3 region is CASSIRQRTYEQYF. The CDR3 nucleotides read TGTGCCAGCAGTATAAGACAGAGAACCTACGAGCAGTACTTC. The chain uses TRBV6-5 and TRBJ2-7, with a tentative D call TRBD1 (5 bases). The CDR3 extends over 14 amino acids. Germline CDR1 MNHEY, CDR2 SVGAGI. Trimming took off 5 bases at V and 2 bases at J, with 13 bases between the two ends.

This chain links TRBV20-1 with TRBJ1-6; D remains unclear. The CDR3 runs 11 residues. V lost 3 bases, J lost 8 bases, and 5 bases lay in between. The germline V gene has CDR1 DFQATT and CDR2 SNEGSKA (reference sequence). This CDR3 reads CSARADSPLHF. As DNA, the CDR3 is TGCAGTGCTAGGGCTGATTCACCCCTCCACTTT.

V gene TRBV11-2 combines with J gene TRBJ1-1; no clear D gene. This CDR3 has 12 amino acids. V lost 1 base to trimming and J lost 7 bases, with 7 bases between them. Germline values: CDR1 SGHAT, CDR2 FQNNGV. The CDR3 region is CASSLAGREAFF. The CDR3 DNA sequence: TGTGCCAGCAGCTTAGCTGGGCGTGAAGCTTTCTTT.

DNA of the CDR3: TGTGCCACCAGCAGGGCCGGGACAGGGGTCGACGAGCAGTACTTC. It yields the protein CATSRAGTGVDEQYF. This sequence joins TRBV15 and TRBJ2-7; 10 bases line up with TRBD1. This CDR3 has 15 amino acids. CDR1 is LNHNV and CDR2 is YYDKDF in the germline V gene (reference sequence). The V segment lost 3 bases and the J segment 5 bases; nucleotides outside the gene matches: 7.

This chain uses TRBV20-1 with TRBJ2-1, with a tentative D call TRBD2 (6 bases). The germline CDR1 and CDR2 sequences are DFQATT and SNEGSKA (reference sequence). The V end was cut by 6 bases, the J end by 12 bases, with 15 bases between. The CDR3 is 11 amino acids. In DNA form, the CDR3 reads TGCAGTGCATCTACCGGGGGAGGGCAGTTCTTC. This gives the protein CSASTGGGQFF.

This clone was seen a few times. The J gene is TRBJ1-4, the V gene TRBV15; tentatively, D is TRBD1 (5 bases). The CDR3 contains 15 residues. Trimming cost V 3 bases and J 8 bases, with 16 bases left between them. The germline V gene encodes CDR1 LNHNV and CDR2 YYDKDF (reference sequence). Written as DNA, the CDR3 is TGTGCCACCAGCAGCCCCGGGACGGCGGGGGAAAAACTGTTTTTT. It specifies CATSSPGTAGEKLFF. Variable domain in full (rest from reference TRBV15 and TRBJ1-4): DAMVIQNPRYQVTQFGKPVTLSCSQTLNHNVMYWYQQKSSQAPKLLFHYYDKDFNNEADTPDNFQSRRPNTSFCFLDIRSPGLGDTAMYLCATSSPGTAGEKLFFGSGTQLSVL.

V and J are TRBV10-3 and TRBJ2-2; tentative D call: TRBD1 (6 bases). Trimming pared 10 bases from V and 3 bases from J, leaving 15 bases between. Germline V CDR1 and CDR2: ENHRY, SYGVKD. The CDR3 has 14 amino acids. The CDR3 protein is CASHPGHYTGELFF. In DNA form, the CDR3 reads TGTGCCAGTCACCCGGGACATTACACCGGGGAGCTGTTTTTT.

The V call is TRBV5-1, the J call TRBJ2-2; TRBD1 might be the D (5 bases). This CDR3 has 15 residues. The germline V and J ends were trimmed by 1 base and 2 bases, with 9 bases remaining between them. Germline CDR1 SGHRS, CDR2 YFSETQ. In DNA, the CDR3 is TGCGCCAGCAGCTTGCCGACAGTCAACACCGGGGAGCTGTTTTTT. Protein: CASSLPTVNTGELFF.

The J gene is TRBJ1-3, the V gene TRBV7-2; the D is unclear. This CDR3 is 14 amino acids long. Trimming shortened V by 5 bases and J by 0 bases, and 8 bases separated the two germline ends. The V gene's germline CDR1 is SGHTA and CDR2 FQGNSA. In nucleotides, the CDR3 is TGTACCAGCAGCCCCGAAGCCTCTGGAAACACCATATATTTT. It yields the protein CTSSPEASGNTIYF.

The rearrangement joins TRBV2 to TRBJ1-3; TRBD1 matches at 7 bases. CDR3 length equals 14 residues. Per germline, CDR1 SNHLY and CDR2 FYNNEI. The junction had 7 bases not matched to a gene; V was cut back by 7 bases and J by 4 bases. The CDR3 nucleotides read TGTGCCAGCACCGACAGGGCTTTCGGAAACACCATATATTTT. This encodes CASTDRAFGNTIYF.

This sequence joins TRBV7-9 and TRBJ1-1; no definite D call. Germline assignment: CDR1 SEHNR and CDR2 FQNEAQ (reference sequence). This CDR3 is 14 amino acids long. Trimming cost V 1 base and J 1 base, with 7 bases left between them. CDR3 region: CASSLDTGNTEAFF. CDR3 nucleotide sequence: TGTGCCAGCAGCTTAGATACCGGGAACACTGAAGCTTTCTTT.

The chain couples TRBV30 to TRBJ2-1; 8 bases map to TRBD1. V shed 5 bases and J 10 bases; nucleotides not matched to a gene: 7. The CDR3 is 12 amino acids. Germline V gene sequence: CDR1 GTSNPN, CDR2 SVGIG (reference sequence). This CDR3 reads CAWSRQGREQFF. In DNA form, the CDR3 reads TGTGCCTGGTCCCGACAGGGGAGGGAGCAGTTCTTC.

This chain uses TRBV7-9 with TRBJ2-5, with TRBD2 matching over 11 bases. The CDR3 sequence is 17 residues long. J gave up 1 base and V 5 bases, and 9 bases lay outside the gene matches. Germline values: CDR1 SEHNR, CDR2 FQNEAQ (reference sequence). CDR3 bases: TGTGCCAGCAGCCCAAAAACTAGCGGGAGACCCCAAGAGACCCAGTACTTC. This sequence encodes CASSPKTSGRPQETQYF.

This chain joins TRBV4-1 and TRBJ2-7, with 7 positions matching TRBD1. The CDR3 is 15 amino acids. V lost 2 bases and J lost 0; bases outside the gene matches: 4. Germline CDR1 MGHRA, CDR2 YSYEKL. The CDR3 DNA reads TGCGCCAGCAGCCAAAAGACAGGGACCTCCTACGAGCAGTACTTC. Its protein is CASSQKTGTSYEQYF.

The CDR3 here is CASSEAGYGYGYTF. CDR3 DNA: TGTGCCAGCAGTGAGGCAGGGTACGGCTATGGCTACACCTTC. This chain uses TRBV2 with TRBJ1-2; D may be TRBD1 (5 bases). Per the germline V gene, CDR1 is SNHLY and CDR2 is FYNNEI. This CDR3 contains 14 residues. Trimming removed 3 bases from V and 4 bases from J, with 12 bases in between.

This clone has only a few counts. This chain links TRBV9 with TRBJ2-5; D is perhaps TRBD1 (5 bases). Germline CDR1 SGDLS, CDR2 YYNGEE. There are 14 residues in the CDR3. V lost 0 bases and J lost 3, with 9 bases in between. CDR3 bases: TGTGCCAGCAGCGTAGATCAAGGGGAAGAGACCCAGTACTTC. Its translation: CASSVDQGEETQYF.